This T cell receptor (beta chain) was identified during a study of cytomegalovirus exposure and HLA in healthy donors. Findings and caveats of the study: In vitro experiments confirmed that a few CMV-associated chains were specific for CMV antigens. Cytomegalovirus-associated status was assigned to more than 150 TCR beta chains. The classifier was said to identify cytomegalovirus status with high specificity and sensitivity. Many donors carried some public TCRs, although rarity characterized most TCR sequences.

This table comes from immunoSEQ multiplex PCR, and its TCRdb copy is limited to in-frame clones, with some not included. The sample includes 150,000 to 180,000 clones, approximately 86% seen only once; the top ten take approximately 20%. This CDR3 region has 11 residues. Trimming stripped 6 bases from V and 3 bases from J, with 3 bases between. Germline CDR1 and CDR2: KGHSH and LQKENI. A word on this clone: As yet, its antigen is unknown.

Sequenced material: PBMCs. The genes are TRBV18 and TRBJ1-3; D unresolved. The receptor was derived from a man aged 18 to 35 in good health and CMV-seropositive. CDR3 coding DNA: TGTGCCAGCTCGAGTGGAAACACCATATATTTT. Encoded protein: CASSSGNTIYF.